This T cell receptor beta chain was recovered during a study of T cell clonality in common variable immunodeficiency. Many counts were recorded for this clone. Its antigen is as yet unknown. The CDR3 end is not reached by the read, which stops 3 residues before it; the germline J gene fills it in. Generated by immunoSEQ multiplex PCR, the TCRdb table keeps only in-frame clones and is missing some. The sample was found to contain around 30,000 clones, and every one recurs. The CDR3 is 16 amino acids. Germline V gene sequence: CDR1 KGHSH, CDR2 LQKENI. V was clipped by 0 bases and J by 5 bases; unmatched bases: 4. General study results and limits: Common variable immunodeficiency TCR beta sequences reportedly had fewer deletions and N-nucleotide insertions. CVID subjects shared fewer TCRbeta clones than healthy controls did.

Reduced serum IgG, IgA and/or IgM plus specific antibody deficiency defined CVID. Sequencing was carried out using peripheral blood mononuclear cells. This receptor was taken from a human donor with common variable immunodeficiency. The V and J genes are TRBV18 and TRBJ2-1; 10 bases are shared with TRBD1. CDR3 DNA, as far as it was read: TGTGCCAGCTCACCACCCGACAGGGGGCGCAACAATGAG. Translation gives CASSPPDRGRNNE. The entire CDR3 sequence reads CASSPPDRGRNNEQFF.